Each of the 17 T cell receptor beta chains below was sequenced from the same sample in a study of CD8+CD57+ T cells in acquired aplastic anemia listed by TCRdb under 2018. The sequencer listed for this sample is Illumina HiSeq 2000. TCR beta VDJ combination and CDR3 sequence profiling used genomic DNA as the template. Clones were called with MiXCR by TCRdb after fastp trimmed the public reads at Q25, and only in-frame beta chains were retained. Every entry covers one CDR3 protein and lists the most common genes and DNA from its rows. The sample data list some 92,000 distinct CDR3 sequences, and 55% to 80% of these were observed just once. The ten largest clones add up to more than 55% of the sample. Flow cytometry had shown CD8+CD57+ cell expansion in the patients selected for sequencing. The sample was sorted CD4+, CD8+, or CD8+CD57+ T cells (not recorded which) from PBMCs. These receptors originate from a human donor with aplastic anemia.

Written as DNA, the CDR3 is TGCAGTGCTAGACTAGCGGGAGGAAGTGGCGAGCAGTACTTC. It specifies CSARLAGGSGEQYF. This rearrangement joins TRBV20-1 to TRBJ2-7; 11 bases align to TRBD2. The CDR3 is made up of 14 amino acids. Germline trimming cut 2 bases from V and 6 bases from J; bases unmatched to any gene: 6. Germline assignment: CDR1 DFQATT and CDR2 SNEGSKA (reference sequence).

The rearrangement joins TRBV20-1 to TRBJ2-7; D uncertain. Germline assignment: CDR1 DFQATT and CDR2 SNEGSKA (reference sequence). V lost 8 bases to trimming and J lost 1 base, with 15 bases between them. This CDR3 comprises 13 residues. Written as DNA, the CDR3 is TGCAGTCCCAAAGGGCAGCTTTCCTACGAGCAGTACTTC. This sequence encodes CSPKGQLSYEQYF.

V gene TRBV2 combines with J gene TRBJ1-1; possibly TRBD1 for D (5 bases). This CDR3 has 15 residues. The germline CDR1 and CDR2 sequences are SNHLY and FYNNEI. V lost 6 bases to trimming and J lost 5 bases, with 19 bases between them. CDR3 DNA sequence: TGTGCCAGCAGCGTAGGGGCGTCCCTGGAGACTGAAGCTTTCTTT. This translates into CASSVGASLETEAFF.

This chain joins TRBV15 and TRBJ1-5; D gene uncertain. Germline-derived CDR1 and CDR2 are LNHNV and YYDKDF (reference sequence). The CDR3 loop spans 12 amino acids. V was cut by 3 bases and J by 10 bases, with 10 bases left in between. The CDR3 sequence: CATSRDEQPQHF. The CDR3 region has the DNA TGTGCCACCAGCAGGGACGAACAACCCCAGCATTTT.

CDR3 coding DNA: TGTGCCAGCAGCTCCGGAGCCGGGACAGCTAATGAAAAACTGTTTTTT. This gives the protein CASSSGAGTANEKLFF. The rearrangement links TRBV11-2 to TRBJ1-4; 7 nucleotides align to TRBD1. Trimming at V came to 4 bases and at J to 3 bases, leaving 8 bases not matched to a gene. Germline V gene data show CDR1 as SGHAT and CDR2 as FQNNGV. The CDR3 totals 16 residues. Looking up the rest from reference TRBV11-2 and TRBJ1-4 gives the full variable domain: EAGVAQSPRYKIIEKRQSVAFWCNPISGHATLYWYQQILGQGPKLLIQFQNNGVVDDSQLPKDRFSAERLKGVDSTLKIQPAKLEDSAVYLCASSSGAGTANEKLFFGSGTQLSVL.

CDR3 DNA sequence: TGTGCCAGTAGTATCAGGGCAGGCCATCAGCCCCAGCATTTT. This sequence encodes CASSIRAGHQPQHF. The genes are TRBV19 and TRBJ1-5, with D perhaps TRBD1 (5 bases). V lost 3 bases to trimming and J lost 5 bases, with 11 bases between them. The CDR3 is 14 amino acids. Germline V gene data show CDR1 as LNHDA and CDR2 as SQIVND (reference sequence).

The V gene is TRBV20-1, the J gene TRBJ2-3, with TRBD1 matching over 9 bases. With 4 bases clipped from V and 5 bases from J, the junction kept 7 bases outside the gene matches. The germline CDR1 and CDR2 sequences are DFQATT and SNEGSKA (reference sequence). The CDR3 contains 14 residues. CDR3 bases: TGCAGTGCTACTGGACAGGGGCTGGGAGATACGCAGTATTTT. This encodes CSATGQGLGDTQYF.

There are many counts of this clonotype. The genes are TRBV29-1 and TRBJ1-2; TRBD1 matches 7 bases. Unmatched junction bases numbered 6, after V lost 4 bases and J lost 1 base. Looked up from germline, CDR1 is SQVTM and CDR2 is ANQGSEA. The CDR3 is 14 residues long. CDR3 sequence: CSVGTGEGNYGYTF. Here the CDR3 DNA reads TGCAGCGTTGGTACAGGGGAAGGTAACTATGGCTACACCTTC.

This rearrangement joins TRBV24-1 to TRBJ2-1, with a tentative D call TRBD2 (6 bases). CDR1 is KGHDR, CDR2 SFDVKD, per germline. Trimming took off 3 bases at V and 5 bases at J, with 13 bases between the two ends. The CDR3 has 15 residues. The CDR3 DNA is TGTGCCACCAGTGATCGGGGGTATCTTAACAATGAGCAGTTCTTC. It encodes CATSDRGYLNNEQFF.

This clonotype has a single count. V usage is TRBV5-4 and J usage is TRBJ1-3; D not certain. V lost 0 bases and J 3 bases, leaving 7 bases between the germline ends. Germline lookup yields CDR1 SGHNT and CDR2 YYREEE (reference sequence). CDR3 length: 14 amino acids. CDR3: CASSLDGFGNTIYF. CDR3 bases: TGTGCCAGCAGCTTGGACGGATTTGGAAACACCATATATTTT.

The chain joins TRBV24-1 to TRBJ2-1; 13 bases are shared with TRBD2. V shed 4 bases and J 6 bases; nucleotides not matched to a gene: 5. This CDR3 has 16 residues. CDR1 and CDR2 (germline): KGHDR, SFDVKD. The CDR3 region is CATSDRRLAGGNEQFF. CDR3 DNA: TGTGCCACCAGTGACAGAAGACTAGCGGGAGGCAATGAGCAGTTCTTC.

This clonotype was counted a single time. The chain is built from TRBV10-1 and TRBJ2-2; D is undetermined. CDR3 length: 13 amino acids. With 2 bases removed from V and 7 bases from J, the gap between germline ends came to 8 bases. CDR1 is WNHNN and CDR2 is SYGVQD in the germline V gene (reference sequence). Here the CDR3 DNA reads TGCGCCAGCAGTGAGAACTACCACGGGGAGCTGTTTTTT. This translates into CASSENYHGELFF.

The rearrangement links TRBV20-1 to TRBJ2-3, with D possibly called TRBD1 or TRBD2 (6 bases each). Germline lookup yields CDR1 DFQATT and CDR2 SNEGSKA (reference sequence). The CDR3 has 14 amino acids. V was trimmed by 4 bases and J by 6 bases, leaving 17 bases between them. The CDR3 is CSAIGGGVGDTQYF. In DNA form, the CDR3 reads TGCAGTGCTATAGGAGGGGGTGTGGGGGATACGCAGTATTTT.

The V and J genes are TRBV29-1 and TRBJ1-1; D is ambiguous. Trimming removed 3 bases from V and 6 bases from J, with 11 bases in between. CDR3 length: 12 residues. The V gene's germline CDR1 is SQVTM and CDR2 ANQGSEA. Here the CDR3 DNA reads TGCAGCGTTGATATGGGAGGTGCTGAAGCTTTCTTT. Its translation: CSVDMGGAEAFF.

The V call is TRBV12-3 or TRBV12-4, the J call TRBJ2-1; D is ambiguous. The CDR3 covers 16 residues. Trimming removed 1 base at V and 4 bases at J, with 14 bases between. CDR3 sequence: CASSLVWIDAYNEQFF. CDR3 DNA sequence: TGTGCCAGCAGTTTAGTGTGGATAGATGCGTACAATGAGCAGTTCTTC.

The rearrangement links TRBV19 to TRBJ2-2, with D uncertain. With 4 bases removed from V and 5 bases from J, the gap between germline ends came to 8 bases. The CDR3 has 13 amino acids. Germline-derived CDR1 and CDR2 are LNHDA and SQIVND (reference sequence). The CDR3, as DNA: TGTGCCAGTAGTACGACACCTACCGGGGAGCTGTTTTTT. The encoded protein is CASSTTPTGELFF.

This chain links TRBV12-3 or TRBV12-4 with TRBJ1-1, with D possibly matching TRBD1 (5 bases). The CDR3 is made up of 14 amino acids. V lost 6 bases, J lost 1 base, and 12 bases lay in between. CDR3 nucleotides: TGTGCCAGCAGCCGTAGACAGACGAACACTGAAGCTTTCTTT. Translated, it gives CASSRRQTNTEAFF.